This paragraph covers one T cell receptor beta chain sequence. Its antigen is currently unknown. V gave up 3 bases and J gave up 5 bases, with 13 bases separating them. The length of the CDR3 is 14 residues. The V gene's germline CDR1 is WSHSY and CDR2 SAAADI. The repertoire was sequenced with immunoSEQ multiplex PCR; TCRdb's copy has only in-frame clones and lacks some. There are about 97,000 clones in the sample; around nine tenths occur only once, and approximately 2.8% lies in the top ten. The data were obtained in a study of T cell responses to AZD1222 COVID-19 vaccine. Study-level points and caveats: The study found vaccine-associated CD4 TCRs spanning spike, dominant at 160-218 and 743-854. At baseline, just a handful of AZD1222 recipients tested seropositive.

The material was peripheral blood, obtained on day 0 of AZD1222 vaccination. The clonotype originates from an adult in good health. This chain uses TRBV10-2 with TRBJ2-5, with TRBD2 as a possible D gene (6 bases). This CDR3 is CASSDTSPRETQYF. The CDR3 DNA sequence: TGCGCCAGCAGTGACACTAGCCCTCGGGAGACCCAGTACTTC.